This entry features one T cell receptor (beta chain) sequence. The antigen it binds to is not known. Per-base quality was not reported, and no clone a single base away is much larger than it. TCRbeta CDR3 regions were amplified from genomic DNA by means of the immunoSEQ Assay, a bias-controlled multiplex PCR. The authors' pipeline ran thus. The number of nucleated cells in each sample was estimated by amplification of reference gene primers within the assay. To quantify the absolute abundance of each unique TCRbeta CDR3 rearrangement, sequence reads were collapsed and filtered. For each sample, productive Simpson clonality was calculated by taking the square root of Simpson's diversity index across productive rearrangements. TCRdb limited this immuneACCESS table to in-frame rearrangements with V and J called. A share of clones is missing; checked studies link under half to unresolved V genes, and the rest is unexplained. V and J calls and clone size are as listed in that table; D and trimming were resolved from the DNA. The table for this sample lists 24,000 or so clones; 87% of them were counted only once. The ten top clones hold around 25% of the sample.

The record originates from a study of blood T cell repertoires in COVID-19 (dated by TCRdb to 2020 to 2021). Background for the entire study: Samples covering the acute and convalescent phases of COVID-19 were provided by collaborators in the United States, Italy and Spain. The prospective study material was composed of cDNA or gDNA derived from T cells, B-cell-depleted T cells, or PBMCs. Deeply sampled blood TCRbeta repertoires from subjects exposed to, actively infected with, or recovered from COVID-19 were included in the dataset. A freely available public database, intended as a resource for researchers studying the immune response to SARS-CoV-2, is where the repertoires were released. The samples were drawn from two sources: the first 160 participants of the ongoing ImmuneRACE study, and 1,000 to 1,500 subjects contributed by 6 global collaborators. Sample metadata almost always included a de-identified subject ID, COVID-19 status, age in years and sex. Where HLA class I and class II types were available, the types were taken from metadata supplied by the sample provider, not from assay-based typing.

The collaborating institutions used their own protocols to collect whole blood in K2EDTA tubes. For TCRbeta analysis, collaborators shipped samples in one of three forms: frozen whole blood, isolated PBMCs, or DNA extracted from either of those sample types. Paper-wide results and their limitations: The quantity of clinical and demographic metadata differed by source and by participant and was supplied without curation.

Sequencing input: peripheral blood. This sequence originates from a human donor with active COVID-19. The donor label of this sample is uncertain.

The CDR3 protein is CASSPGQGSTEAFF. The DNA reads TGTGCCAGCAGCCCGGGACAGGGGTCCACTGAAGCTTTCTTT. Recombination connected TRBV27 to TRBJ1-1; TRBD1 aligns with 10 central bases. Its CDR3 holds 14 amino acids, cysteine through phenylalanine. Here the CDR3 DNA is all that survives: 42 bases in frame from base 1. The germline V and J ends show losses of 6 bases and 4 bases respectively, and no gene match explains 5 bases of the junction. Via the germline V gene (reference sequence), CDR1 is MNHEY and CDR2 SMNVEV.